The entry below describes one T cell receptor beta chain. It has no known antigen specificity. Per-nucleotide qualities are absent, and no much larger clonotype sits a single base away. V drops 7 bases and J drops 4 bases, leaving 11 bases in between. The germline V gene encodes CDR1 SQVTM and CDR2 ANQGSEA. From the cysteine through the phenylalanine, the CDR3 covers 12 amino acids. The retained sequence is limited to the CDR3, 36 bases, with the frame set at the first base. This entry comes from a study of human T cells and chemical hapten exposure listed by TCRdb under 2021. Regarding the study in general: For sensitization, 2% DPC in acetone was applied to an approximately 2 cm by approximately 2 cm area of upper inner arm skin. Weekly therapeutic DPC doses were additionally applied to the scalp of patients throughout the roughly 25-week study period. Patch tests used Finn chambers with 0.01% DPC on the upper back, scored after 6 days by International Contact Dermatitis Research Group standards. Most of the patients in the cohort were female, and the cohort covered alopecia areata with under or over 50% scalp involvement, alopecia totalis and alopecia universalis. Libraries were pooled for sequencing, and per-sample TCR yields varied mainly because of small differences in library volumes within the pool. The study tracked peripheral blood TCR repertoire changes in vivo during primary and secondary sensitization to the hapten diphenylcyclopropenone (DPC) in alopecia patients. Blood samples were taken from patients before sensitization (week 0) and at 2, 6 and about 24 weeks after DPC sensitization. Blood for TCR sequencing was provided by twenty-nine alopecia patients at one to four time points (pre-sensitization, 2, 6 and 24 weeks). The study at large found these results: Repeated subsampling changed both the strength of the expansion versus patch-test correlation and the threshold at which the correlation became significant. The number of TCRs above 1 in 1000 frequency did not change with DPC sensitization; there was no evidence of global repertoire structure alterations. Because all patients had alopecia, a presumed autoimmune disease, the immune response of the patients might differ from that of healthy individuals. Expanded TCRs formed significantly more large CDR3 similarity clusters than pre-sensitization or healthy control sets, consistent with antigen-driven responses. A positive correlation was found between the number of PT1 expanded TCRs and patch test score, with significance reached at thresholds 8, 16 and 32 but not 4.

Library creation used RACE. TCRdb records NextSeq 500 as the sequencer. During library preparation, unique molecular identifiers were attached to individual cDNA molecules so that TCRs could be counted in a quantitative, reproducible way. Both TCR alpha and TCR beta chains were sequenced from each blood RNA sample. As for the authors' bioinformatics: A median of about 89,000 TCRs per sample was observed, with a range of roughly 20,000 to 700,000. The Decombinator software suite was used to annotate V, J and CDR3 in the TCR reads. To make PS versus PT1 abundance plots, every sample was subsampled to the same number of TCRs (28,000). TCRs were defined as expanded if absent before sensitization and observed at least eight times at the 2-week time point. In TCRdb, the public reads were trimmed at Q25 with fastp and aligned with MiXCR, with productive beta chains retained. CDR3 protein duplicates are merged, each entry listing the most common genes and DNA. Here the V and J calls rest on TCRdb's processing, not on the authors' analysis. The sample has about 140,000 distinct CDR3 sequences on record, roughly 10% of them singletons. Approximately 1.3% of the sample is held by the ten biggest clonotypes.

In light of the paper, this sample's time point label describes: patch test 2, 6 weeks after DPC sensitization. In the paper's terms, the treatment or condition label means: therapeutic diphenylcyclopropenone sensitization with weekly scalp DPC. At each patch-test visit, blood was drawn before the patch test was applied. Patients were considered eligible if aged 18 to 70, diagnosed with alopecia and deemed suitable for DPC therapy, and patients were excluded if pregnant. Total RNA was extracted from unfractionated whole blood collected in Tempus Blood RNA tubes. Material: whole blood, obtained in connection with sensitization to the hapten diphenylcyclopropenone (DPC). The chain is made from TRBV29-1 and TRBJ2-1; TRBD1 might be the D gene, on 6 matching bases. The clonotype comes from a woman in her forties or fifties with alopecia areata. Some clones in this sample may be carry-over from other donors' samples. CDR3 loop: CSARQGYNEQFF. The base sequence is TGCAGCGCCAGGCAGGGGTACAATGAGCAGTTCTTC.